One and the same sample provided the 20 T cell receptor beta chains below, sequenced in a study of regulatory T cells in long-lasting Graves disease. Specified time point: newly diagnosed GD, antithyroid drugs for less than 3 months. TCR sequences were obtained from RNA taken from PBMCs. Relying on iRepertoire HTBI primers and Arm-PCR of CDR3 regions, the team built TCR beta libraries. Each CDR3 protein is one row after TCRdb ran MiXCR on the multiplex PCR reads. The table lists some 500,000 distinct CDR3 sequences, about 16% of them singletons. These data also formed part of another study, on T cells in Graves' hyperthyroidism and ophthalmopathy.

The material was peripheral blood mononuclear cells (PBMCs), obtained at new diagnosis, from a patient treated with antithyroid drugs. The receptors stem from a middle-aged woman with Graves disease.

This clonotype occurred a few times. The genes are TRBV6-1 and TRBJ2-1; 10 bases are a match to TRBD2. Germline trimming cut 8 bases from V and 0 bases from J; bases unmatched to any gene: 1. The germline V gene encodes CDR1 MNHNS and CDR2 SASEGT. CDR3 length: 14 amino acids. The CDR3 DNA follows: TGTGCCAGCCTAGCGGGGGTCTCCTACAATGAGCAGTTCTTC. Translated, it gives CASLAGVSYNEQFF.

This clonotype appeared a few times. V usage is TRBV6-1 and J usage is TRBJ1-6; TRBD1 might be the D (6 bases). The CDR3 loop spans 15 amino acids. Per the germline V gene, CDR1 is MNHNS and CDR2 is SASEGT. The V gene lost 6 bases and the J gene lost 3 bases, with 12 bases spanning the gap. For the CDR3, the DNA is TGTGCCAGCAGCACAGGGACGGTCTATAATTCACCCCTCCACTTT. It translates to CASSTGTVYNSPLHF.

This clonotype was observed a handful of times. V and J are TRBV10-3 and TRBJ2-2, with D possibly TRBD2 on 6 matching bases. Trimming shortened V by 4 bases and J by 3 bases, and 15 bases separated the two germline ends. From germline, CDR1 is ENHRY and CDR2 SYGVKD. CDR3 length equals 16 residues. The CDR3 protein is CAISAKISGDTGELFF. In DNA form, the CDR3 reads TGTGCCATCAGTGCTAAGATCTCGGGGGACACCGGGGAGCTGTTTTTT.

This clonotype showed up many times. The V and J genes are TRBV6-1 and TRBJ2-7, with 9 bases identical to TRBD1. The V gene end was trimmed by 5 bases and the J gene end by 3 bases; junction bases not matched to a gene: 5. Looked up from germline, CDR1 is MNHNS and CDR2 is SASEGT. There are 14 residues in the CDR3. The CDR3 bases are TGTGCCAGCAGTAAGGGACAGGGAAACTACGAGCAGTACTTC. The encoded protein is CASSKGQGNYEQYF.

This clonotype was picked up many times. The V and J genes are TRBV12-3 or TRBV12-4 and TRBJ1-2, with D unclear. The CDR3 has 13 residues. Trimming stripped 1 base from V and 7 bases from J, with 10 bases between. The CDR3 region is CASSLGSDGGYTF. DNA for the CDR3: TGTGCCAGCAGTTTAGGGTCAGATGGTGGCTACACCTTC.

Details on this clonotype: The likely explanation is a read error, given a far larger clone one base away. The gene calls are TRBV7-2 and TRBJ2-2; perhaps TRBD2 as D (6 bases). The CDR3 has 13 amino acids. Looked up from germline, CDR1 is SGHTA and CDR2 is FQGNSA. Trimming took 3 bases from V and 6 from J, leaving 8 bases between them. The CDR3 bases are TGTGCCAGCAGCTTCGGGGAGGCCGGGGAGCTGTTTTTT. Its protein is CASSFGEAGELFF.

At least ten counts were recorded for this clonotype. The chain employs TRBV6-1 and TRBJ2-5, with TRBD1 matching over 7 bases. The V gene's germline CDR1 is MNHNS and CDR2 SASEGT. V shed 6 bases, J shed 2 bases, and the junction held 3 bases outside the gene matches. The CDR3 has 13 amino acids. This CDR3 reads CASRRGQQETQYF. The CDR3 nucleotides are TGTGCCAGCAGGAGGGGACAGCAAGAGACCCAGTACTTC.

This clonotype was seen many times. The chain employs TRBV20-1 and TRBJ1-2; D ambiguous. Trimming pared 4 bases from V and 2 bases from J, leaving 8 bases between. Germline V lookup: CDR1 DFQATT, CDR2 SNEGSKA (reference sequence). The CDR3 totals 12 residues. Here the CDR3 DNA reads TGCAGTGCTACCCTACCCAACTATGGCTACACCTTC. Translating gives CSATLPNYGYTF.

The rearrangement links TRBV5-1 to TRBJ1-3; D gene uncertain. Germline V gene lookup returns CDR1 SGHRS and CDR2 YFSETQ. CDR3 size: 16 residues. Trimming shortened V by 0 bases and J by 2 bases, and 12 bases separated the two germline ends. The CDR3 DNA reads TGCGCCAGCAGCTTGGCTCTCGTCGGGCCTGGAAACACCATATATTTT. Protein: CASSLALVGPGNTIYF.

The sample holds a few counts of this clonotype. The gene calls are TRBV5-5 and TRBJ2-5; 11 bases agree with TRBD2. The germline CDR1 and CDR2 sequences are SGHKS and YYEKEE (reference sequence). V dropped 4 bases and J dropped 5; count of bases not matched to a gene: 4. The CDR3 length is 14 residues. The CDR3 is CASSVTSGTETQYF. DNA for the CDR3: TGTGCCAGCAGCGTGACTAGCGGGACGGAGACCCAGTACTTC.

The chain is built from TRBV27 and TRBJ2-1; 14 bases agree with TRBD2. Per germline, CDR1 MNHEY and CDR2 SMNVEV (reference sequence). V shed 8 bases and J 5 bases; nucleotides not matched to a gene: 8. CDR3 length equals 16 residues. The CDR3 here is CASLPGTSGGNNEQFF. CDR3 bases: TGTGCCAGCTTACCAGGGACTAGCGGGGGAAACAATGAGCAGTTCTTC.

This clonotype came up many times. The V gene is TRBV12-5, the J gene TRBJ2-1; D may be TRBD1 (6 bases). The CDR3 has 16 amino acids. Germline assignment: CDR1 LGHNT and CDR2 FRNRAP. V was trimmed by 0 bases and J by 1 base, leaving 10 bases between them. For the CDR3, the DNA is TGTGCTAGTGGTTTGGTCACGGGACAATCCTACAATGAGCAGTTCTTC. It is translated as CASGLVTGQSYNEQFF. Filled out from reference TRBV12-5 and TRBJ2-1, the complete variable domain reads DARVTQTPRHKVTEMGQEVTMRCQPILGHNTVFWYRQTMMQGLELLAYFRNRAPLDDSGMPKDRFSAEMPDATLATLKIQPSEPRDSAVYFCASGLVTGQSYNEQFFGPGTRLTVL.

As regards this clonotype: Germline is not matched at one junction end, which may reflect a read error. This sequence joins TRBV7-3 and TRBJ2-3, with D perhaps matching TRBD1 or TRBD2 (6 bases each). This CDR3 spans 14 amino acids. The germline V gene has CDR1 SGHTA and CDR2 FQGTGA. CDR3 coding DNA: TGTGCCAGCAGCGTAACCCCGGGGGCGAATACGCAGTATTTT. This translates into CASSVTPGANTQYF.

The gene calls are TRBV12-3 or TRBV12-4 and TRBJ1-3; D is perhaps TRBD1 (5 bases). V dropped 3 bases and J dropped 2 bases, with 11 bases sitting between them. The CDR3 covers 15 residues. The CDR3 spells CASSLGPYPGNTIYF. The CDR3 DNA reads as TGTGCCAGCAGTTTGGGGCCTTACCCTGGAAACACCATATATTTT.

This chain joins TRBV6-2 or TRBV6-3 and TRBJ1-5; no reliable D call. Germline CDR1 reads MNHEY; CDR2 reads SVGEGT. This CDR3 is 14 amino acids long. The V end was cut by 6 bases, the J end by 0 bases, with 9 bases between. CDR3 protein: CASRSGSSNQPQHF. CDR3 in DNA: TGTGCCAGCAGATCCGGGTCTAGCAATCAGCCCCAGCATTTT.

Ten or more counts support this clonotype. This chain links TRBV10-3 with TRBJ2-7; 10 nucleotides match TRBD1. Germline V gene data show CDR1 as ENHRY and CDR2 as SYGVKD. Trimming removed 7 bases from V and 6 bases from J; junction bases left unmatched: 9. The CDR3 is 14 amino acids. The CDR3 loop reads CAITDGTGVGEQYF. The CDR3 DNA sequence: TGTGCCATCACCGACGGGACAGGGGTTGGCGAGCAGTACTTC.

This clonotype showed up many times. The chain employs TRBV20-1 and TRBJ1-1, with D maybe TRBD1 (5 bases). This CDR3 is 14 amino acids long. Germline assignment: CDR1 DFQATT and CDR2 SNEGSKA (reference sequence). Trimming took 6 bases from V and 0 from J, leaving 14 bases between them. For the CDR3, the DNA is TGCAGTGCAGTCCCGACAGCCCTGAACACTGAAGCTTTCTTT. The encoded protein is CSAVPTALNTEAFF.

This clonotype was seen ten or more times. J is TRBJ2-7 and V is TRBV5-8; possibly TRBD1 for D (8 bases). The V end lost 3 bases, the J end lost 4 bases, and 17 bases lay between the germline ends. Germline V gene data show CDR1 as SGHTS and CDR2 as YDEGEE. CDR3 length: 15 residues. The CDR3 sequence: CASSWTRGQAYEQYF. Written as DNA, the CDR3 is TGTGCCAGCAGCTGGACTAGGGGACAGGCATACGAGCAGTACTTC.

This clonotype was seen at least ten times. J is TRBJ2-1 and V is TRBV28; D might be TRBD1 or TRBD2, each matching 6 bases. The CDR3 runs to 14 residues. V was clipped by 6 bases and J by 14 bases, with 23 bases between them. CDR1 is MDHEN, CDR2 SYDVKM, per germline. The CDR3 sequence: CASSLLGGEGGEFF. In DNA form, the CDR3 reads TGTGCCAGCAGCCTCCTGGGGGGCGAAGGGGGAGAGTTCTTC.

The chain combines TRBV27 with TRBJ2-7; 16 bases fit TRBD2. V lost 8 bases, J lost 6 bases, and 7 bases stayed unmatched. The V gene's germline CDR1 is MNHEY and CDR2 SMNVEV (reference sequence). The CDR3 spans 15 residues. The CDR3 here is CASSGLAGGRLEQYF. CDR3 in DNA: TGTGCCAGCTCGGGACTAGCGGGAGGGAGGCTCGAGCAGTACTTC.